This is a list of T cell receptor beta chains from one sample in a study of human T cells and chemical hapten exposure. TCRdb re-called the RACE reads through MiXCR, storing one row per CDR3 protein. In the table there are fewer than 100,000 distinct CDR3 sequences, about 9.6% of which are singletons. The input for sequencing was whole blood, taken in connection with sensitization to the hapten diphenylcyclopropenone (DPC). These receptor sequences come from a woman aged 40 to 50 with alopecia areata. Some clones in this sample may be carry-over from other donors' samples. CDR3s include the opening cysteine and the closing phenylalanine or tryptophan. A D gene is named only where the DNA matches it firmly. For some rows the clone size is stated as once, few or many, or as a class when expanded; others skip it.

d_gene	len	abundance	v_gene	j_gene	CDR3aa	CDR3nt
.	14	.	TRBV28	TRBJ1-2	CASKKQGARYGYTF	TGTGCCAGCAAAAAACAGGGTGCTCGCTATGGCTACACCTTC
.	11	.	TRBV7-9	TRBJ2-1	CASSPWDEQFF	TGTGCCAGCAGCCCATGGGATGAGCAGTTCTTC
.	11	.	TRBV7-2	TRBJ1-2	CASSLAGGYTF	TGTGCCAGCAGCTTAGCTGGTGGCTACACCTTC
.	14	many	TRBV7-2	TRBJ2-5	CASSLNEGQETQYF	TGTGCCAGCAGCTTAAATGAGGGCCAAGAGACCCAGTACTTC
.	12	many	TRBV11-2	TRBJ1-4	CASSFSREKLFF	TGTGCCAGCAGCTTTTCAAGAGAAAAACTGTTTTTT
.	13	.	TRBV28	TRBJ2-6	CASFRTGANVLTF	TGTGCCAGCTTCCGAACGGGGGCCAACGTCCTGACTTTC
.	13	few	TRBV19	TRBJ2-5	CASRGYLGETQYF	TGTGCCAGTAGAGGCTACCTTGGGGAGACCCAGTACTTC
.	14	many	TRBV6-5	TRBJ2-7	CASSYSPGVAEQYF	TGTGCCAGCAGTTACTCGCCCGGCGTGGCCGAGCAGTACTTC
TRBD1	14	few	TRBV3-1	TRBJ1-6	CASSSGTGRSPLHF	TGTGCCAGCAGCTCCGGGACAGGGCGGTCACCCCTCCACTTT
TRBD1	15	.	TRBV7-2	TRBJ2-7	CASSSMGTGGSEQYF	TGTGCCAGCAGCTCAATGGGTACAGGGGGTAGCGAGCAGTACTTC
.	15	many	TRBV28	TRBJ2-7	CASSSGDLSIYEQYF	TGTGCCAGCAGTTCCGGGGACCTGAGCATCTACGAGCAGTACTTC
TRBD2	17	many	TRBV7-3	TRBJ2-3	CASSLYLGTTGTDTQYF	TGTGCCAGCAGCTTATACCTCGGGACTACCGGCACAGATACGCAGTATTTT
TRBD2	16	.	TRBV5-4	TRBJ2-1	CASSLSGGRGNNEQFF	TGTGCCAGCAGCTTGAGCGGGGGGCGGGGCAACAATGAGCAGTTCTTC
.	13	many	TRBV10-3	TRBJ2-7	CAISDFSGYEQYF	TGTGCCATCAGTGATTTTAGCGGCTACGAGCAGTACTTC
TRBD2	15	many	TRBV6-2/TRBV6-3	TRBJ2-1	CASNLLAGVYNEQFF	TGTGCCAGCAACTTACTAGCGGGAGTGTACAATGAGCAGTTCTTC
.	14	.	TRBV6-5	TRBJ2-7	CASSYSSDSYEQYF	TGTGCCAGCAGTTACTCTAGTGACTCCTACGAGCAGTACTTC
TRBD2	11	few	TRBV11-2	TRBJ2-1	CASSLQRDQFF	TGTGCCAGCAGCCTGCAGCGGGATCAGTTCTTC
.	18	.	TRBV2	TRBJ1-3	CASSDGDPSGFSGNTIYF	TGTGCCAGCAGTGATGGGGACCCCAGCGGCTTCTCTGGAAACACCATATATTTT
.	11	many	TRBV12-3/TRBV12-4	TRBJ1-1	CASSFGVEAFF	TGTGCCAGCAGTTTTGGGGTTGAAGCTTTCTTT
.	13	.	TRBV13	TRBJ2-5	CASSFEGKETQYF	TGTGCCAGCAGCTTTGAGGGGAAAGAGACCCAGTACTTC
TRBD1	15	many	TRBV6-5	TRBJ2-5	CASSYSRGRGETQYF	TGTGCCAGCAGTTACTCGAGGGGGCGCGGAGAGACCCAGTACTTC
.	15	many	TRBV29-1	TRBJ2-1	CSVGFGTPGGNEQFF	TGCAGCGTTGGATTCGGGACGCCAGGAGGGAATGAGCAGTTCTTC
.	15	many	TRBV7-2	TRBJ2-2	CASTPASGAVGELFF	TGTGCCAGCACCCCTGCCTCAGGGGCGGTCGGGGAGCTGTTTTTT
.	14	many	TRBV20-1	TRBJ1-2	CSASPPGPYYGYTF	TGCAGTGCTAGTCCCCCGGGACCCTACTATGGCTACACCTTC
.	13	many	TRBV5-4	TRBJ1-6	CASSLEDNSPLHF	TGTGCCAGCAGCTTGGAGGACAATTCACCCCTCCACTTT
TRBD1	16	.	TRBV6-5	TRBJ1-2	CASSPGTGALLYGYTF	TGTGCCAGCAGCCCTGGGACAGGGGCCCTCCTCTATGGCTACACCTTC
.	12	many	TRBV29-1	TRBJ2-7	CSVRTVDYEQYF	TGCAGCGTCAGGACAGTAGACTACGAGCAGTACTTC
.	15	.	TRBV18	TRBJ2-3	CASSPRSGDTDTQYF	TGTGCCAGCTCACCACGTAGCGGAGACACAGATACGCAGTATTTT
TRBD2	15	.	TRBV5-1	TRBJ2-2	CASSSAGVGTGELFF	TGCGCCAGCAGCTCCGCGGGAGTGGGCACCGGGGAGCTGTTTTTT
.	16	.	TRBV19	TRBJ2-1	CTSSMRLAEEGNEQFF	TGTACCAGTAGCATGAGGCTAGCCGAAGAGGGCAATGAGCAGTTCTTC
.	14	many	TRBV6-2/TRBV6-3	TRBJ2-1	CASDRRLGGHEQFF	TGTGCCAGCGATCGAAGGTTGGGGGGGCATGAGCAGTTCTTC
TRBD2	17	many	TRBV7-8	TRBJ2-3	CASSLASSGRASDTQYF	TGTGCCAGCAGCTTAGCGTCTAGCGGGAGGGCCAGCGATACGCAGTATTTT
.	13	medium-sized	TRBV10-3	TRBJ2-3	CARPGPYTDTQYF	TGTGCCAGGCCGGGCCCCTACACAGATACGCAGTATTTT
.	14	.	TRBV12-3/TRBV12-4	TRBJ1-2	CASSLASANYGYTF	TGTGCCAGCAGTTTGGCTTCCGCTAACTATGGCTACACCTTC
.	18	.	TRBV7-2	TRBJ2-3	CASSAPVWQGSNTDTQYF	TGTGCCAGCAGCGCCCCGGTCTGGCAGGGGTCAAACACAGATACGCAGTATTTT
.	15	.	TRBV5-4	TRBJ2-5	CASSLVGTSEETQYF	TGTGCCAGCAGCTTGGTTGGGACATCTGAAGAGACCCAGTACTTC
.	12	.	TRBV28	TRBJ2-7	CASSPTYLWQYF	TGTGCCAGCAGTCCCACCTATCTTTGGCAGTACTTC
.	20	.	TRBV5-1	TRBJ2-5	CASSLKGRTENDLYQETQYF	TGCGCCAGCAGCTTGAAAGGTCGGACAGAAAACGATCTGTACCAAGAGACCCAGTACTTC
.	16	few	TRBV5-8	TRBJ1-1	CASSPLGAQMNTEAFF	TGTGCCAGCAGCCCCCTCGGGGCACAAATGAACACTGAAGCTTTCTTT
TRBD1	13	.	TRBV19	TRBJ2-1	CASRNQEGAEQFF	TGTGCCAGTAGGAACCAAGAGGGGGCTGAGCAGTTCTTC
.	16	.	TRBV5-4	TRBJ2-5	CASSYNGGPNQETQYF	TGTGCCAGCAGCTATAACGGGGGACCAAACCAAGAGACCCAGTACTTC
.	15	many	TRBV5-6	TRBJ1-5	CASSSGLRGNQPQHF	TGTGCCAGCAGCTCGGGACTCAGGGGAAATCAGCCCCAGCATTTT
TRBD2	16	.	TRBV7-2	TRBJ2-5	CASSLSPAGGLETQYF	TGTGCCAGCAGCTTAAGCCCAGCGGGAGGGCTTGAGACCCAGTACTTC
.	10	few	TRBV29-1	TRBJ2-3	CSAETDTQYF	TGCAGTGCAGAGACAGATACGCAGTATTTT
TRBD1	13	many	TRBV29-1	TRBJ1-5	CSVATGINQPQHF	TGCAGCGTTGCGACAGGGATCAATCAGCCCCAGCATTTT
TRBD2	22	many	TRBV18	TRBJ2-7	CASSPLVPNKRTETRGVYEQYF	TGTGCCAGCTCACCACTCGTCCCTAATAAAAGGACGGAGACACGGGGGGTCTACGAGCAGTACTTC
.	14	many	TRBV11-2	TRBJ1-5	CASSSRRGNQPQHF	TGTGCCAGCAGCTCCAGGCGAGGCAATCAGCCCCAGCATTTT
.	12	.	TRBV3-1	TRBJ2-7	CASSQNTYEQYF	TGTGCCAGCAGCCAAAACACCTACGAGCAGTACTTC
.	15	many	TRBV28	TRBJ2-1	CASSSPQGGRNEQFF	TGTGCCAGCAGTTCCCCACAGGGAGGTAGGAATGAGCAGTTCTTC
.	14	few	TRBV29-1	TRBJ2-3	CSSPGGSGRDTQYF	TGCAGCTCACCTGGGGGGTCCGGGCGAGATACGCAGTATTTT
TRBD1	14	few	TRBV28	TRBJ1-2	CASRRPGTGYGYTF	TGTGCCAGCCGACGCCCCGGGACAGGGTATGGCTACACCTTC
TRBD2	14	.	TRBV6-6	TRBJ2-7	CASALAGETYEQYF	TGTGCCAGCGCACTAGCGGGAGAGACCTACGAGCAGTACTTC
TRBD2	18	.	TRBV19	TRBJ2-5	CASSTDRRTSGRSETQYF	TGTGCCAGTAGTACGGACAGGCGGACTAGCGGGAGGTCTGAGACCCAGTACTTC
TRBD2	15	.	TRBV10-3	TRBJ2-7	CAISEMASGSPEQYF	TGTGCCATCAGTGAGATGGCTAGCGGGAGTCCCGAGCAGTACTTC
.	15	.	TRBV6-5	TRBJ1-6	CASSLRERENSPLHF	TGTGCCAGCAGTCTCAGGGAACGGGAGAATTCACCCCTCCACTTT